A single sample is the source of the 25 T cell receptor beta chains below, sequenced in a study of cytomegalovirus exposure and HLA in healthy donors. PCR amplification relied on 60 Vbeta primers (plus 13 Jbeta primers). TCRdb keeps only in-frame clones here, not all; method: immunoSEQ multiplex PCR. Of about 93,000 clones listed, about 80% are singletons. The sequenced material came from PBMCs. The receptors were sampled from a man aged 25-45 years in good health and CMV-seronegative.

The rearrangement uses TRBV19 and TRBJ2-2; 7 nucleotides line up with TRBD2. V was clipped by 3 bases and J by 3 bases; unmatched bases: 4. CDR3 length: 15 amino acids. CDR1 is LNHDA and CDR2 is SQIVND in the germline V gene (reference sequence). As DNA, the CDR3 is TGTGCCAGTAGTATCTGGGAGGGCTACACCGGGGAGCTGTTTTTT. Its translation: CASSIWEGYTGELFF.

The chain has TRBV18 and TRBJ2-7, with 13 nucleotides matching TRBD2. This CDR3 comprises 15 residues. V was clipped by 3 bases and J by 2 bases; unmatched bases: 1. The germline V gene encodes CDR1 KGHSH and CDR2 LQKENI. The CDR3 DNA is TGTGCCAGCTCACCTGGGACTAGCGGGACCTACGAGCAGTACGTC. Translation gives CASSPGTSGTYEQYV.

The rearrangement uses TRBV5-1 and TRBJ2-4; the match to TRBD2 covers 8 bases. With 0 bases clipped from V and 2 bases from J, the junction kept 4 bases outside the gene matches. Per germline, CDR1 SGHRS and CDR2 YFSETQ. The length of the CDR3 is 16 residues. Here the CDR3 DNA reads TGCGCCAGCAGCTTGGGGGAGCGGGAGTCCAAAAACATTCAGTACTTC. Amino acid sequence: CASSLGERESKNIQYF.

The chain combines TRBV5-6 with TRBJ1-1; TRBD1 might be the D (5 bases). Between the trimmed V and J ends, which lost 2 bases and 7 bases, there was a span of 9 bases. Germline V CDR1 and CDR2: SGHDT, YYEEEE. There are 12 residues in the CDR3. CDR3 region: CASSLGVSEAFF. CDR3 in DNA: TGTGCCAGCAGCTTAGGGGTGAGTGAAGCTTTCTTT.

This sequence joins TRBV7-2 and TRBJ1-3, with D possibly matching TRBD1 (5 bases). V lost 7 bases, J lost 0 bases, and 13 bases lay in between. CDR1 and CDR2 (germline): SGHTA, FQGNSA. CDR3 size: 15 residues. The CDR3 DNA sequence: TGTGCCAGCACCGATCGACAGCTCTCTGGAAACACCATATATTTT. It encodes CASTDRQLSGNTIYF.

V and J are TRBV11-2 and TRBJ2-7; D may be TRBD2 (7 bases). V lost 0 bases and J lost 4, with 10 bases in between. The CDR3 runs 14 residues. Germline V gene lookup returns CDR1 SGHAT and CDR2 FQNNGV. The CDR3 loop reads CASSLEGGVYEQYF. The CDR3 nucleotides read TGTGCCAGCAGCTTAGAAGGGGGGGTTTACGAGCAGTACTTC.

The rearrangement joins TRBV11-2 to TRBJ1-2; TRBD1 matches at 7 bases. The CDR3 totals 16 residues. Trimming at V came to 5 bases and at J to 4 bases, leaving 13 bases not matched to a gene. Per germline, CDR1 SGHAT and CDR2 FQNNGV. This chain's CDR3 is CASSTYPGQIVYGYTF. For the CDR3, the DNA is TGTGCCAGCAGCACCTACCCGGGACAGATCGTCTATGGCTACACCTTC.

The chain links TRBV6-5 to TRBJ2-2, with D unresolved. Trimming stripped 8 bases from V and 5 bases from J, with 15 bases between. The CDR3 loop spans 14 amino acids. Germline V lookup: CDR1 MNHEY, CDR2 SVGAGI. The CDR3 loop is CASSPVELTGELFF. CDR3 nucleotide sequence: TGTGCCAGCTCCCCGGTCGAGTTGACCGGGGAGCTGTTTTTT.

This chain joins TRBV7-9 and TRBJ2-7; 7 nucleotides align to TRBD1. CDR1 SEHNR and CDR2 FQNEAQ come from the germline V gene (reference sequence). CDR3 length equals 13 residues. J was trimmed by 0 bases and V by 9 bases; bases with no gene match: 5. CDR3 bases: TGTGCCAGTCGGCAGGGGGTCTCCTACGAGCAGTACTTC. This codes for CASRQGVSYEQYF.

This chain uses TRBV7-8 with TRBJ1-5; 10 nucleotides align to TRBD1. The CDR3 contains 17 residues. The germline V gene encodes CDR1 SGHVS and CDR2 FQNEAQ. Trimming cost V 5 bases and J 2 bases; bases outside gene matches: 9. The CDR3 here is CASSVRDRGMGNQPQHF. As DNA, the CDR3 is TGTGCCAGCAGCGTACGGGACAGGGGAATGGGCAATCAGCCCCAGCATTTT.

This rearrangement joins TRBV5-1 to TRBJ1-1; D ambiguous. The length of the CDR3 is 12 residues. Germline CDR1 reads SGHRS; CDR2 reads YFSETQ. V was trimmed by 3 bases and J by 8 bases, leaving 11 bases between them. CDR3 residues: CASSSYTQEAFF. In DNA form, the CDR3 reads TGCGCCAGCAGCTCTTACACGCAGGAAGCTTTCTTT.

This clone has just a few counts. The chain combines TRBV6-5 with TRBJ1-1; D uncertain. The CDR3 loop spans 13 amino acids. Germline CDR1 MNHEY, CDR2 SVGAGI. Deletions cut 6 bases from V and 5 bases from J, with 13 bases between. CDR3 bases: TGTGCCAGCAGCCGGAGGTGGGATACTGAAGCTTTCTTT. Its protein is CASSRRWDTEAFF.

The rearrangement uses TRBV7-2 and TRBJ2-7, with D maybe TRBD1 (6 bases). V lost 2 bases to trimming and J lost 2 bases, with 13 bases between them. In germline, CDR1 is SGHTA, CDR2 FQGNSA. This CDR3 contains 15 residues. The CDR3 coding sequence is TGTGCCAGCAGCTTAATCACCAGGGGTCCCTACGAGCAGTACTTC. Translated, it gives CASSLITRGPYEQYF. Using reference TRBV7-2 and TRBJ2-7 for the parts outside the CDR3, the full variable domain is GAGVSQSPSNKVTEKGKDVELRCDPISGHTALYWYRQSLGQGLEFLIYFQGNSAPDKSGLPSDRFSAERTGGSVSTLTIQRTQQEDSAVYLCASSLITRGPYEQYFGPGTRLTVT.

This rearrangement joins TRBV5-8 to TRBJ2-4, with D maybe TRBD2 (6 bases). CDR1 is SGHTS and CDR2 is YDEGEE in the germline V gene. V lost 4 bases to trimming and J lost 0 bases, with 14 bases between them. The CDR3 sequence is 16 residues long. In DNA, the CDR3 is TGTGCCAGCAGCACCGGGACTGAACTAGCCAAAAACATTCAGTACTTC. It translates to CASSTGTELAKNIQYF.

The J gene is TRBJ1-2, the V gene TRBV2; 7 nucleotides align to TRBD1. The J segment lost 8 bases and the V segment lost 0 bases, leaving 0 bases of the junction unmatched. This CDR3 comprises 12 residues. Germline V gives CDR1 SNHLY, CDR2 FYNNEI. The chain's CDR3 is CASSEADRGYTF. In nucleotides, the CDR3 is TGTGCCAGCAGTGAAGCGGACAGGGGCTACACCTTC.

This chain joins TRBV9 and TRBJ2-7, with 9 bases that match TRBD2. V shed 4 bases, J shed 7 bases, and the junction held 6 bases outside the gene matches. CDR1 is SGDLS and CDR2 is YYNGEE in the germline V gene. This CDR3 region has 13 residues. CDR3 DNA sequence: TGTGCCAGCAGCCCCCACCTAGCGGGGGAGCAGTACTTC. Its translation is CASSPHLAGEQYF. Full variable domain (outside the CDR3, taken from reference TRBV9 and TRBJ2-7): DSGVTQTPKHLITATGQRVTLRCSPRSGDLSVYWYQQSLDQGLQFLIQYYNGEERAKGNILERFSAQQFPDLHSELNLSSLELGDSALYFCASSPHLAGEQYFGPGTRLTVT.

The chain couples TRBV7-8 to TRBJ2-7; D is possibly TRBD2 (6 bases). CDR1 and CDR2 from the germline V gene are SGHVS and FQNEAQ. CDR3 size: 13 residues. Trimming stripped 0 bases from V and 6 bases from J, with 9 bases between. In nucleotides, the CDR3 is TGTGCCAGCAGCTTAGCGGGGGGTTTCGAGCAGTACTTC. Translation gives CASSLAGGFEQYF.

The rearrangement uses TRBV6-1 and TRBJ1-4; unclear D gene. V lost 2 bases and J 5 bases, leaving 12 bases between the germline ends. Germline-derived CDR1 and CDR2 are MNHNS and SASEGT. The CDR3 has 15 amino acids. CDR3 nucleotide sequence: TGTGCCAGCAGTGAACCTGGACTGGGGAATGAAAAACTGTTTTTT. Translating gives CASSEPGLGNEKLFF.

The V gene is TRBV19, the J gene TRBJ1-4, with D perhaps TRBD1 (5 bases). CDR1 LNHDA and CDR2 SQIVND come from the germline V gene (reference sequence). The CDR3 runs to 14 residues. The ends were cut back, 7 bases at V and 1 base at J, with 10 bases in the middle. The CDR3 DNA sequence: TGTGCCAGTACCCACAGGAAAACTAATGAAAAACTGTTTTTT. This gives the protein CASTHRKTNEKLFF.

This clone was counted only a few times. One junction end does not reproduce the germline sequence, and a read error may be involved. The V and J genes are TRBV6-1 and TRBJ1-3; D not certain. This CDR3 is 12 amino acids long. The germline gives CDR1 MNHNS, CDR2 SASEGT. The CDR3 loop reads CASSASASGYSF. As DNA, the CDR3 is TGTGCCAGCAGCGCATCTGCTTCGGGTTACTCTTTT.

The gene calls are TRBV1 and TRBJ2-5; the table's D call, TRBD1, was not checked against the DNA. Gene TRBJ2-7 matches the end of the DNA better, so the J call may be wrong. TRBV1 is labeled a pseudogene. CDR3 length: 17 residues. In nucleotides, the CDR3 is TGCACCAGCAGCCAAGATCGGGGACAGTCAGGTTACTACGAGCAGTACTTC. Translation gives CTSSQDRGQSGYYEQYF.

The chain uses TRBV15 and TRBJ1-5, with D possibly matching TRBD1 (6 bases). Germline CDR1 LNHNV, CDR2 YYDKDF (reference sequence). The length of the CDR3 is 14 residues. V dropped 7 bases and J dropped 6 bases, with 16 bases sitting between them. CDR3 in DNA: TGTGCCACCAACGAGGTGGGGGGGGCTCAGCCCCAGCATTTT. Translating it yields CATNEVGGAQPQHF.

This chain connects TRBV18 to TRBJ2-7, with TRBD1 matching 10 bases. The germline V gene has CDR1 KGHSH and CDR2 LQKENI. V lost 1 base, J lost 0 bases, and 9 bases stayed unmatched. This CDR3 comprises 18 residues. In DNA form, the CDR3 reads TGTGCCAGCTCACCACTTTCCCTGGGACAGGGGAGCTCCTACGAGCAGTACGTC. This codes for CASSPLSLGQGSSYEQYV.

J is TRBJ2-3 and V is TRBV5-6; 10 bases align to TRBD2. This CDR3 spans 16 amino acids. Germline CDR1 reads SGHDT; CDR2 reads YYEEEE. The trim removed 1 base at V and 2 bases at J, leaving 4 bases unmatched. CDR3 region: CASSLLAGAPTDTQYF. For the CDR3, the DNA is TGTGCCAGCAGCTTGCTAGCGGGAGCCCCCACAGATACGCAGTATTTT.

The chain has TRBV19 and TRBJ2-7; D unresolved. This CDR3 region has 11 residues. Germline CDR1 is LNHDA and CDR2 is SQIVND (reference sequence). Here the CDR3 reads CASSIVPYLQV. CDR3 in DNA: TGTGCCAGTAGTATAGTTCCATACCTTCAGGTC.